In its sample, the clone carrying this T cell receptor beta chain was seen many times. As yet, its antigen is unknown. The data belong to a study of Graves' ophthalmopathy and Graves' hyperthyroidism. Across the study: Sampling took place at initial diagnosis, with peripheral blood obtained before any treatment. Study observations and caveats: Both a roughly 70% sensitivity and an approximately 72% specificity characterized the model's predictions of ophthalmopathy progression. Blood contained most expanded thyroid clonotypes exceeding 0.001 frequency.

RNA transcripts were the template, and TCR beta CDR3 regions were amplified from them. Investigators did first-round RT-PCR with HTBI primers, then second-round multiplex PCR. TCRdb re-called the multiplex PCR reads with MiXCR, one entry per CDR3 protein. The sample records roughly 170,000 distinct CDR3 sequences, 35% to 50% being singletons. CDR1 and CDR2 (germline): LGHDT, YNNKEL (reference sequence). Losses at the gene ends were 6 bases for V and 2 bases for J; bases not matched to a gene: 9. CDR3 size: 15 residues. The chain joins TRBV3-1 to TRBJ2-7; the match to TRBD1 covers 8 bases. Sequenced: peripheral blood. This sequence originates from a man aged 25-45 years with Graves' ophthalmopathy. The CDR3 sequence is CASRSDRGSPYEQYF. The CDR3 DNA reads TGTGCCAGCAGGTCCGACAGGGGATCCCCCTACGAGCAGTACTTC.